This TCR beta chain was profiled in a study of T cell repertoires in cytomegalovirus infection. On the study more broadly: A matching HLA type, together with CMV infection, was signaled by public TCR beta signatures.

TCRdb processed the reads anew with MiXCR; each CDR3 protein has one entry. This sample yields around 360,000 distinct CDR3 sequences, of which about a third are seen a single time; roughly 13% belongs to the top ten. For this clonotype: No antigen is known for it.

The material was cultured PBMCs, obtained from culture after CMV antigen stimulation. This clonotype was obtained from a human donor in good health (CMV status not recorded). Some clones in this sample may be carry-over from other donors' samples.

The CDR3 DNA sequence: TGTGCCAGCAGCGCTCGGACAGCCGCCGCCAGTCAGGGGATGTCACCCCTCCACTTT. It encodes CASSARTAAASQGMSPLHF. This chain links TRBV7-2 with TRBJ1-6, with D possibly matching TRBD1 (6 bases). V lost 5 bases to trimming and J lost 10 bases, with 30 bases between them. The CDR3 loop spans 19 amino acids. Germline V gene data show CDR1 as SGHTA and CDR2 as FQGNSA.